This entry is about one T cell receptor (beta chain). This clone's antigen is unknown. No much larger clone exists at a distance of one base, and base qualities are not known. This sample was taken from a study of PD-1 blockade in mismatch repair-deficient tumors (TCRdb year 2017). For context, the study as a whole: Between September 2013 and 2016, the trial enrolled approximately 90 consecutive patients with roughly twelve types of mismatch repair-deficient cancer, all of whom had received prior treatment and were progressing. Tumor-associated T cell clones in the peripheral blood of patients responding to PD-1 blockade were tracked using deep sequencing of TCR CDR3 regions.

Findings and caveats that apply to the study as a whole: After pembrolizumab, tumor-resident clones, which were often undetectable in blood before treatment, expanded rapidly and then contracted, generally ahead of radiologic responses.

Library preparation was by the immunoSEQ multiplex PCR assay. Entries here come from immuneACCESS through TCRdb and include only in-frame sequences with V and J called. Some clones fail to appear in such tables; in the studies checked, an unresolved V gene covers under half of the shortfall, and the cause of the remainder is unknown. The sample table records 120,000 or so clones; 86% of these occur just once. The top ten clonotypes cover approximately 13% of the sample. For each enrolled patient, mismatch repair deficiency was established using either polymerase chain reaction or immunohistochemistry. TCR sequencing was carried out for three patients who responded to pembrolizumab therapy. In the phase II trial, pembrolizumab PD-1 blockade was tested prospectively in advanced mismatch repair-deficient cancers, no matter which tissue of origin the cancers came from. Peripheral blood T cell samples were collected serially, before PD-1 blockade began and at several time points afterward. Blood sampling time points were reported as weeks after the first dose of pembrolizumab.

A distance of 14 bases separates the germline ends of V and J, which lose 6 bases and 0 bases respectively. For CDR1 and CDR2, the germline V gene lists MDHEN and SYDVKM. Reading from cysteine to phenylalanine, the CDR3 counts 15 amino acids. Solely the CDR3 DNA is kept, with 45 bases framed from the first base. This TCR was sampled from an adult with mismatch repair-deficient cancer. The sequence is built from TRBV28 and TRBJ1-1; the D gene cannot be resolved reliably. The input for sequencing was peripheral blood, taken 44 weeks after starting pembrolizumab. The DNA sequence reads TGTGCCAGCAGAGGGTACCAGGTTATGAACACTGAAGCTTTCTTT. Translated, it reads CASRGYQVMNTEAFF.